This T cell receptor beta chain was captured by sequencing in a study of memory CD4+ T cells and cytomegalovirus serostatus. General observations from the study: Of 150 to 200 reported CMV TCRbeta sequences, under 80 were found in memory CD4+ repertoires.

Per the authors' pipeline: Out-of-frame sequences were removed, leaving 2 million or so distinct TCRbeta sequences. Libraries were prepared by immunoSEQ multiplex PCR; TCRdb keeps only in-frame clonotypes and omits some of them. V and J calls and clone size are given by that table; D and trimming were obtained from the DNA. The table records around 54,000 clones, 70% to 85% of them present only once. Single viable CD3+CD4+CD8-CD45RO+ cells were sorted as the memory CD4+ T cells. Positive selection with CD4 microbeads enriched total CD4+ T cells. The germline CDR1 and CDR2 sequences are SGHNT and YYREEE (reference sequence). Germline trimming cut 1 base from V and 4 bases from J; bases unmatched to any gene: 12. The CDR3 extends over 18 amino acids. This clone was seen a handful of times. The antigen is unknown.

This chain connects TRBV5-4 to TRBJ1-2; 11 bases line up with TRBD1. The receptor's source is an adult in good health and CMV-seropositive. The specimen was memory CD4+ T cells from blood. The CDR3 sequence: CASSLPRDRGTKGYGYTF. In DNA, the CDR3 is TGTGCCAGCAGCTTGCCTAGGGACAGGGGGACTAAGGGCTATGGCTACACCTTC.